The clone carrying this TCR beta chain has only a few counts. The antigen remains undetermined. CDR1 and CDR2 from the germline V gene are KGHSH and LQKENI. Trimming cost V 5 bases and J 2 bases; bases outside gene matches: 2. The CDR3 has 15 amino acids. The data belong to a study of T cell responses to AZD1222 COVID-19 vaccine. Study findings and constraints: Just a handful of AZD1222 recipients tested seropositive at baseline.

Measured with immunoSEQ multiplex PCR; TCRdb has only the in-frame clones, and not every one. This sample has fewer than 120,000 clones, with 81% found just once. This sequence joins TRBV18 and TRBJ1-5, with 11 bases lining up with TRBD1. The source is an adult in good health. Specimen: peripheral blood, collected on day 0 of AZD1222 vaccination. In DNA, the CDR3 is TGTGCCAGCTCAGGGACAGGGGGTCGCAATCAGCCCCAGCATTTT. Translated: CASSGTGGRNQPQHF.